The 9 T cell receptor beta chains in this list originate from one sample, sequenced in a study of blood T cell repertoires in COVID-19. The repertoire was sequenced with immunoSEQ multiplex PCR; TCRdb's copy has only in-frame clones and lacks some. Among around 72,000 clones listed, 82% were seen once. Input material: peripheral blood. These receptors all come from a human donor in a cohort sampled during active COVID-19.

V is TRBV30 and J is TRBJ2-7, with D unresolved. The CDR3 covers 14 residues. V lost 4 bases to trimming and J lost 2 bases, with 15 bases between them. The germline V gene encodes CDR1 GTSNPN and CDR2 SVGIG (reference sequence). In DNA form, the CDR3 reads TGTGCCTGGATTCCCCCCTCGGGTACCTACGAGCAGTACTTC. It is translated as CAWIPPSGTYEQYF.

The chain employs TRBV18 and TRBJ2-7, with TRBD1 identical over 9 bases. The J segment lost 1 base and the V segment lost 5 bases, leaving 6 bases of the junction unmatched. Per germline, CDR1 KGHSH and CDR2 LQKENI. CDR3 size: 15 residues. CDR3 in DNA: TGTGCCAGCTCAGCCGGGACAGGGCGATCCTACGAGCAGTACTTC. It translates to CASSAGTGRSYEQYF.

This clone was seen only once. V and J are TRBV3-1 (or the pseudogene TRBV3-2) and TRBJ1-1; 7 bases line up with TRBD1. The germline V gene has CDR1 LGHDT and CDR2 YNNKEL (reference sequence). The CDR3 contains 16 residues. The junction had 12 bases not matched to a gene; V was cut back by 7 bases and J by 1 base. Written as DNA, the CDR3 is TGTGCCAGCAACGCACGGAGGGGGCTAGGGAACACTGAAGCTTTCTTT. The encoded protein is CASNARRGLGNTEAFF.

This clone was counted between two and nine times. The rearrangement uses TRBV7-8 and TRBJ1-5; 8 bases align to TRBD1. CDR1 and CDR2 from the germline V gene are SGHVS and FQNEAQ. The J segment lost 9 bases and the V segment lost 5 bases, leaving 9 bases of the junction unmatched. The CDR3 totals 14 residues. Written as DNA, the CDR3 is TGTGCCAGCAGCCAAGGACAGGACAGGGTGCCCCAGCATTTT. Protein product: CASSQGQDRVPQHF.

The chain joins TRBV24-1 to TRBJ2-3; 11 positions agree with TRBD1. The CDR3 has 16 residues. J was trimmed by 5 bases and V by 3 bases; bases with no gene match: 6. Germline CDR1 reads KGHDR; CDR2 reads SFDVKD. This CDR3 reads CATSDPRTGGKDTQYF. The CDR3 DNA reads as TGTGCCACCAGTGATCCACGGACAGGGGGCAAAGATACGCAGTATTTT.

The V call is TRBV6-4, the J call TRBJ2-5; no definite D call. The CDR3 sequence is 11 residues long. The germline V gene encodes CDR1 MRHNA and CDR2 SNTAGT. V was shortened by 6 bases and J by 4 bases, with 6 bases between the two germline ends. CDR3 in DNA: TGTGCCAGCAGCTCTCGAGAGACCCAGTACTTC. Amino acid sequence: CASSSRETQYF.

This clone was counted only a few times. A junction boundary mismatches the germline segment, possibly from a read error. The chain has TRBV7-7 and TRBJ1-1; no clear D gene. Germline assignment: CDR1 SSHAT and CDR2 FNYEAQ (reference sequence). The CDR3 is 13 amino acids. The CDR3 bases are TGTGCTAGCAGCCCTTTAATGAACACTGAAGCTTTCTTT. This sequence encodes CASSPLMNTEAFF.

This clone was observed once. This chain uses TRBV3-1 (or the pseudogene TRBV3-2) with TRBJ2-7; D might be TRBD1 (5 bases). V dropped 2 bases and J dropped 2 bases, with 7 bases sitting between them. This CDR3 is 13 amino acids long. From germline, CDR1 is LGHDT and CDR2 YNNKEL (reference sequence). The CDR3, as DNA: TGTGCCAGCAGCCAAACAGGAGCCTACGAGCAGTACTTC. It yields the protein CASSQTGAYEQYF.

This chain connects TRBV5-8 to TRBJ1-1; D remains ambiguous. Deletions cut 0 bases from V and 0 bases from J, with 9 bases between. Germline V gene data show CDR1 as SGHTS and CDR2 as YDEGEE. The CDR3 consists of 15 residues. The CDR3 DNA sequence: TGTGCCAGCAGCTTGGGGCAGTCCATGAACACTGAAGCTTTCTTT. It encodes CASSLGQSMNTEAFF.